The subject of this entry is one TCR beta chain. The sample is drawn from a study of blood T cell repertoires in COVID-19. Per germline, CDR1 SGHVS and CDR2 FQNEAQ. The CDR3 extends over 15 amino acids. V was cut by 5 bases and J by 2 bases, with 14 bases left in between. Assay used: immunoSEQ multiplex PCR; TCRdb lists only in-frame clones, some missing. Of 450,000 to 500,000 clones listed, about 85% are singletons. This sequence originates from a woman between 18 and 29 years old who had recovered from COVID-19. Source material: PBMCs or T cells enriched from blood (not recorded which). V is TRBV7-8 and J is TRBJ2-3, with D perhaps matching TRBD2 (6 bases). The CDR3 DNA follows: TGTGCCAGCAGCCCCCTGGGGGGATACACAGATACGCAGTATTTT. The encoded protein is CASSPLGGYTDTQYF.